This TCR beta chain stems from a study of blood T cell repertoires in COVID-19. This CDR3 spans 16 amino acids. Germline assignment: CDR1 SGHNT and CDR2 YYREEE (reference sequence). V lost 3 bases to trimming and J lost 2 bases; unmatched junction nucleotides: 6. Repertoires were generated with immunoSEQ multiplex PCR, while TCRdb's copy carries only in-frame clones and drops some. The sample gives about 120,000 clones, about 89% of which show up once; approximately 19% is in the top ten. The specimen sequenced was peripheral blood. The chain joins TRBV5-4 to TRBJ2-1, with TRBD1 matching over 9 bases. The TCR sequence derives from a human donor with acute or convalescent COVID-19. The donor label of this sample is uncertain. CDR3 sequence reads: CASSWGQGVTYNEQFF. CDR3 DNA sequence: TGTGCCAGCAGCTGGGGACAGGGCGTAACCTACAATGAGCAGTTCTTC.